This T cell receptor beta chain was sequenced for a study of T cells in Graves' hyperthyroidism and ophthalmopathy. The study, taken as a whole, reports: Most expanded thyroid clonotypes above 0.001 also appeared in blood. For ophthalmopathy, model prediction preceded onset by a median 6.5 months.

The CDR3 regions of TCR beta were amplified from RNA transcripts. The HTBI primer set drove a first-round RT-PCR of the TCR CDR3. MiXCR, applied by TCRdb to the multiplex PCR reads, yields one record per CDR3 protein. The repertoire holds 480,000 or so distinct CDR3 sequences, with approximately 49% as singletons. Exclusion of a patient resulted from uncontrolled infection, other autoimmune disease, pregnancy or lactation. Diagnoses rested on clinical symptoms, serum thyroxine and TRAb, thyroid ultrasound and orbital computed tomography. Of note for this clonotype: Its specificity is not known.

Trimming took 4 bases from V and 5 from J, leaving 20 bases between them. CDR3 length: 15 residues. Germline assignment: CDR1 SQVTM and CDR2 ANQGSEA. The sample was peripheral blood or thyroid tissue (not recorded which). The sequence was obtained from an adult woman with Graves' disease, either hyperthyroidism or ophthalmopathy (not recorded which). The chain couples TRBV29-1 to TRBJ2-5; TRBD1 is a possible D gene (6 bases). CDR3 bases: TGCAGCGTTGTCCGAGCCCTAGGGGGTTGGGAGACCCAGTACTTC. This gives the protein CSVVRALGGWETQYF. Filled out from reference TRBV29-1 and TRBJ2-5, the complete variable domain reads SAVISQKPSRDICQRGTSLTIQCQVDSQVTMMFWYRQQPGQSLTLIATANQGSEATYESGFVIDKFPISRPNLTFSTLTVSNMSPEDSSIYLCSVVRALGGWETQYFGPGTRLLVL.